This T cell receptor beta chain was sequenced for a study of cytomegalovirus exposure and HLA in healthy donors. Study context: Earlier results showed almost 120 million unique TCR beta sequences derived from roughly 190 million T cells. Falling in the Caucasian-associated ancestry cluster were less than 85% of approximately 410 genotyped donors. Study results and limitations: While the bulk of TCR sequences proved rare, some public TCRs turned up in many donors. In a later analysis, parvovirus B19, influenza, CMV and Epstein-Barr virus appeared linked to several top co-occurrence clusters.

The CDR3 loop spans 13 amino acids. Germline CDR1 and CDR2: MDHEN and SYDVKM. Trimming left V 5 bases short and J 4 bases short, with 10 bases between. A remark on this clone: Antigen specificity is unknown.

Primers for the PCR totalled 60 Vbeta and 13 Jbeta. Some clones are missing from TCRdb's copy, which holds only in-frame ones; the method was immunoSEQ multiplex PCR. The sample records approximately 150,000 clones, 70% to 85% being singletons. The specimen was PBMCs. The receptor comes from a man younger than 30 in good health and CMV-seronegative. This chain uses TRBV28 with TRBJ2-3, with D possibly TRBD1 on 6 matching bases. CDR3 coding DNA: TGTGCCAGCAGTCTACCAGGGGCAGATACGCAGTATTTT. It codes for CASSLPGADTQYF.